The subject of this entry is one T cell receptor (beta chain). Measured with immunoSEQ multiplex PCR; TCRdb has only the in-frame clones, and not every one. In the table there are about 2 million clones, 85% to 95% of which are singletons. Trimming took 2 bases from V and 7 from J, leaving 14 bases between them. Germline V gives CDR1 SGHTA, CDR2 FQGNSA. This CDR3 has 15 residues. These data are taken from a study of shared clonotypes between healthy human individuals. The clonotype comes from a man in his late teens or twenties in good health. This chain links TRBV7-2 with TRBJ1-4; no reliable D call. The specimen sequenced was naive CD4+ T cells sorted from blood. Described subset: CD45RA+ positively selected. CDR3 sequence: CASSLRPISSEKLFF. The CDR3 region has the DNA TGTGCCAGCAGCTTAAGGCCGATTTCCAGTGAAAAACTGTTTTTT.